These T cell receptor beta chains were read from a single sample in a study of T cell responses to AZD1222 COVID-19 vaccine. Generated by immunoSEQ multiplex PCR, the TCRdb table keeps only in-frame clones and is missing some. This sample has 95,000 to 110,000 clones, with roughly 86% found just once. Sequencing was performed on peripheral blood, taken 28 days after the second dose of the MenACWY control vaccine. The source of these receptors is an adult who received the MenACWY meningococcal vaccine as a control. CDR3s include the opening cysteine and the closing phenylalanine or tryptophan. Fields, in order: clone size, J gene, D gene, V gene, CDR3 DNA, CDR3 protein. A D gene is named only where the DNA matches it firmly. The size of a clone is reported for some rows only, either as once, few or many, or as a class for expanded clones.

>-|TRBJ1-2|-|TRBV7-8
TGTGCCAGCAGCACAGGGACACCTAACTATGGCTACACCTTC
CASSTGTPNYGYTF
>few|TRBJ1-6|-|TRBV12-3/TRBV12-4
TGTGCCAGCAGTTCCGCGACCAATTCACCCCTCCACTTT
CASSSATNSPLHF
>-|TRBJ2-1|-|TRBV5-6
TGTGCCGGCGTCCCCCGCGATGAGCAGTTCTTC
CAGVPRDEQFF
>-|TRBJ1-3|-|TRBV5-1
TGCGCCAGCAGTGAAGGCGCACCTCTAAACACCATATATTTT
CASSEGAPLNTIYF
>-|TRBJ2-5|-|TRBV11-2
TGTGCCAGCAGCTTACCCCCCGGAGGCCAGTACTTC
CASSLPPGGQYF
>-|TRBJ2-7|TRBD1|TRBV7-2
TGTGCCAGCAGCTGGACAGGGGGCTTTAGCTCCTACGAGCAGTACTTC
CASSWTGGFSSYEQYF
>few|TRBJ1-5|TRBD1|TRBV4-2
TGTGCCAGCAGCCTTTCGGACAGGGTAAGCAATCAGCCCCAGCATTTT
CASSLSDRVSNQPQHF
>-|TRBJ2-2|-|TRBV5-1
TGCGCCAGCAGCTTGGCCGGTTACACCGGGGAGCTGTTTTTT
CASSLAGYTGELFF
>-|TRBJ1-1|-|TRBV5-4
TGTGCCAGCAACTACCGGACAGTAGCAATGAACACTGAAGCTTTCTTT
CASNYRTVAMNTEAFF
>-|TRBJ2-7|TRBD2|TRBV19
TGTGCCAGTAGTGCCCCGGGACTAGCGGTCTACGAGCAGTACTTC
CASSAPGLAVYEQYF
>-|TRBJ1-2|-|TRBV4-3
TGCGCCAGCAGCCAAGGTATAAATAACTATGGCTACACCTTC
CASSQGINNYGYTF
>-|TRBJ1-3|-|TRBV5-4
TGTGCCAGCAGCTTGGGTGGCAGGGCCGTGGACACCATATATTTT
CASSLGGRAVDTIYF
>-|TRBJ1-6|-|TRBV28
TGTGCCAGCATGGGGGTCTCACATAATTCACCCCTCCACTTT
CASMGVSHNSPLHF
>-|TRBJ1-2|TRBD1|TRBV2
TGTGCCAGCAAACAACTCGGGGGGACAGGAATAATTGGCTACACCTTC
CASKQLGGTGIIGYTF
>-|TRBJ1-1|-|TRBV7-2
TGTGCCAGCAGCTTAGGATGGTCTGAAGCTTTCTTT
CASSLGWSEAFF
>few|TRBJ1-1|-|TRBV18
TGTGCCACCCTCCAGGGCCGGAACACTGAAGCTTTCTTT
CATLQGRNTEAFF
>-|TRBJ2-2|TRBD1|TRBV3-1/TRBV3-2
TGTGCCAGCAGCCCACCCGGGACAGGGTCCGGGGAGCTGTTTTTT
CASSPPGTGSGELFF
>-|TRBJ1-2|-|TRBV5-1
TGCGCCAGCAGCTTGGAAGGGGCAGAGGGCTACACCTTC
CASSLEGAEGYTF
>-|TRBJ2-1|-|TRBV7-9
TGTGCCAGCAGCCCTCGGCCGATCTCCTCCTACAATGAGCAGTTCTTC
CASSPRPISSYNEQFF
>once|TRBJ2-6|-|TRBV6-5
TGTGCCAGCAGTTCCTCGACTGGGGCCAACGTCCTGACTTTC
CASSSSTGANVLTF
>-|TRBJ1-6|-|TRBV11-2
TGTGCCAGCAGCTTAATGGGACCTCCGAGCTCCTATAATTCACCCCTCCACTTT
CASSLMGPPSSYNSPLHF
>-|TRBJ2-7|-|TRBV19
TGTGCCAGTAGTATTGTCGGGGTGGAGTCCTACGAGCAGTACTTC
CASSIVGVESYEQYF
>-|TRBJ1-2|-|TRBV3-1/TRBV3-2
TGTGCCAGCAGCCAAGATCACGAAGCGGTTGGGGCGCATGGCTACACCTTC
CASSQDHEAVGAHGYTF
>few|TRBJ1-4|-|TRBV7-2
TGTGCCAGCAGCCCCGGGAGAGATAATGAAAAACTGTTTTTT
CASSPGRDNEKLFF
>-|TRBJ2-2|-|TRBV2
TGTGCCAGCTCCGGACAGCCGGGGACCGGGGAGCTGTTTTTT
CASSGQPGTGELFF
>-|TRBJ1-5|-|TRBV5-5
TGTGCCAGCAGCTTGTTCTTAAATCAGCCCCAGCATTTT
CASSLFLNQPQHF
>-|TRBJ1-2|-|TRBV19
TGTGCCAGTAGCCTTAGAGCTAACTATGGCTACACCTTC
CASSLRANYGYTF
>-|TRBJ1-1|TRBD1|TRBV28
TGTGCCAGCAGCCAGACAGGGGTGAACACTGAAGCTTTCTTT
CASSQTGVNTEAFF
>-|TRBJ2-3|-|TRBV5-5
TGTGCCAGCAGCTTTTCGGGACCAGATAATACGCAGTATTTT
CASSFSGPDNTQYF
>-|TRBJ1-1|-|TRBV10-1
TGCGCCAGCAGTGTCAGGGCGATTGAAGCTTTCTTT
CASSVRAIEAFF
>-|TRBJ1-2|TRBD1|TRBV5-1
TGCGCCAGCAGCGCGGGACAGGTGAACTATGGCTACACCTTC
CASSAGQVNYGYTF
>-|TRBJ1-2|-|TRBV6-5
TGTGCCAGCAGCACAGGCCTCAAGATCTATGGCTACACCTTC
CASSTGLKIYGYTF
>-|TRBJ2-4|TRBD1|TRBV7-9
TGTGCCAGCAGCTTAGGCCCCCGGACAGGGGGCTCCAAAAACATTCAGTACTTC
CASSLGPRTGGSKNIQYF
>once|TRBJ2-7|-|TRBV18
TGTGCCAGCTCACCAGAGGCCTACGAGCAGTACTTC
CASSPEAYEQYF
>-|TRBJ1-6|-|TRBV27
TGTGCCAGCAGTCTTGGTGGGGGGGGCCATTCACCCCTCCACTTT
CASSLGGGGHSPLHF
>few|TRBJ1-1|-|TRBV7-3
TGTGCCAGCAGCTTACTGATCAACACTGAAGCTTTCTTT
CASSLLINTEAFF
>-|TRBJ1-4|TRBD1|TRBV6-5
TGTGCCAGCAGTTATGGGGACAGGGAGGAAAAACTGTTTTTT
CASSYGDREEKLFF
>-|TRBJ1-5|-|TRBV27
TGTGCCAGCAGTTATAGGGTTGCCCAGCCCCAGCATTTT
CASSYRVAQPQHF
>-|TRBJ1-4|-|TRBV15
TGTGCCACCAGCATCCTCTCAGCGTTTAATGAAAAACTGTTTTTT
CATSILSAFNEKLFF
>-|TRBJ1-2|-|TRBV7-2
TGTGCCAGCAGCTTAGATTTTCAGGGCTATGGCTACACCTTC
CASSLDFQGYGYTF
>-|TRBJ1-6|-|TRBV10-3
TGTGCCATCAGTAGCGGGGCAGGGACACCAAATTCACCCCTCCACTTT
CAISSGAGTPNSPLHF
>-|TRBJ1-2|-|TRBV28
TGTGCCAGCAGTTCTCAGGGAAGGGACTATGGCTACACCTTC
CASSSQGRDYGYTF
>once|TRBJ1-6|-|TRBV5-1
TGCGCCAGCAGCTTGGTTGCGGGGCCGGGTTCACCCCTCCACTTT
CASSLVAGPGSPLHF
>once|TRBJ1-1|TRBD1|TRBV4-3
TGCGCCAGCAGCCTACAGGGGGGCACTGAAGCTTTCTTT
CASSLQGGTEAFF
>-|TRBJ2-4|-|TRBV5-1
TGCGCCAGCAGCTTGGCAGGTTTAGGAAACATTCAGTACTTC
CASSLAGLGNIQYF